This TCR beta chain was documented in a study of cytomegalovirus exposure and HLA in healthy donors. V lost 2 bases and J 5 bases, leaving 4 bases between the germline ends. Germline V gene lookup returns CDR1 MDHEN and CDR2 SYDVKM. This CDR3 contains 12 residues. 13 Jbeta primers and 60 Vbeta primers were used for the PCR. Here immunoSEQ multiplex PCR was the method, and the copy in TCRdb shows in-frame clones only, minus some. The sample gives 150,000 to 180,000 clones, 70% to 90% of which show up once; around 6% is in the top ten. The genes are TRBV28 and TRBJ2-1, with D uncertain. This TCR was recovered from a woman between 40 and 55 years old in good health and CMV-seropositive. The specimen was PBMCs. CDR3 DNA sequence: TGTGCCAGCAGTTTACTCCACAATGAGCAGTTCTTC. Its protein product is CASSLLHNEQFF. Using reference TRBV28 and TRBJ2-1 for the parts outside the CDR3, the full variable domain is DVKVTQSSRYLVKRTGEKVFLECVQDMDHENMFWYRQDPGLGLRLIYFSYDVKMKEKGDIPEGYSVSREKKERFSLILESASTNQTSMYLCASSLLHNEQFFGPGTRLTVL.